These T cell receptor beta chains were read from a single sample in a study of control samples from healthy donors and cancer patients. Using immunoSEQ multiplex PCR, the repertoire was profiled, and TCRdb retains in-frame clones only, with some absent. Of 95,000 to 150,000 clones detected, about 89% appear once; the ten largest clones hold around 3%. Sequenced sample: blood. These receptors all stem from a man aged 55 to 69 in good health. Each CDR3 is given with its conserved first and last residue. A D gene is named only where the DNA matches it firmly. Clone size is given for some rows only: seen once, a few or many times, or a class if the clone is expanded.

V gene: TRBV3-1/TRBV3-2; J gene: TRBJ1-2; clone size: NA; D gene: NA; CDR3 protein: CASSQDLGGYTF; CDR3 DNA: TGTGCCAGCAGCCAAGATTTAGGTGGCTACACCTTC
V gene: TRBV3-1/TRBV3-2; J gene: TRBJ1-5; clone size: NA; D gene: TRBD1; CDR3 protein: CASSSGQYNQPQHF; CDR3 DNA: TGTGCCAGCAGCTCGGGACAGTACAATCAGCCCCAGCATTTT
V gene: TRBV9; J gene: TRBJ1-3; clone size: NA; D gene: TRBD1; CDR3 protein: CASSGGTGGRSGNTIYF; CDR3 DNA: TGTGCCAGCAGCGGAGGGACAGGGGGTCGGAGTGGAAACACCATATATTTT
V gene: TRBV3-1/TRBV3-2; J gene: TRBJ1-1; clone size: NA; D gene: TRBD1; CDR3 protein: CASSQQIGGQANTEAFF; CDR3 DNA: TGTGCCAGCAGCCAACAAATCGGGGGACAGGCGAACACTGAAGCTTTCTTT
V gene: TRBV6-5; J gene: TRBJ1-4; clone size: NA; D gene: NA; CDR3 protein: CASSYSAGTTNEKLFF; CDR3 DNA: TGTGCCAGCAGTTACTCGGCGGGAACAACTAATGAAAAACTGTTTTTT
V gene: TRBV10-3; J gene: TRBJ1-1; clone size: NA; D gene: TRBD1; CDR3 protein: CAIRPDRATEAFF; CDR3 DNA: TGTGCCATTCGACCCGACAGGGCCACTGAAGCTTTCTTT
V gene: TRBV28; J gene: TRBJ1-2; clone size: NA; D gene: NA; CDR3 protein: CASSSYLGVGASYGYTF; CDR3 DNA: TGTGCCAGCAGTTCATACCTCGGGGTTGGGGCTAGCTATGGCTACACCTTC
V gene: TRBV4-1; J gene: TRBJ2-3; clone size: NA; D gene: NA; CDR3 protein: CASSQELTLITDTQYF; CDR3 DNA: TGCGCCAGCAGCCAAGAACTAACCTTGATCACAGATACGCAGTATTTT
V gene: TRBV19; J gene: TRBJ1-2; clone size: NA; D gene: TRBD1; CDR3 protein: CASSLIQGMSGGYTF; CDR3 DNA: TGTGCCAGTAGTTTGATACAGGGGATGTCTGGCGGCTACACCTTC
V gene: TRBV5-1; J gene: TRBJ2-7; clone size: NA; D gene: NA; CDR3 protein: CASSPRGEHHEQYF; CDR3 DNA: TGCGCCAGCAGCCCCAGGGGGGAGCATCACGAGCAGTACTTC
V gene: TRBV5-1; J gene: TRBJ1-6; clone size: NA; D gene: NA; CDR3 protein: CASNLGPAINSPLHF; CDR3 DNA: TGCGCCAGCAACCTAGGACCAGCAATCAATTCACCCCTCCACTTT
V gene: TRBV10-3; J gene: TRBJ1-1; clone size: NA; D gene: TRBD1; CDR3 protein: CAIRRGTGEFEAFF; CDR3 DNA: TGTGCCATCAGGAGGGGGACAGGGGAATTCGAGGCTTTCTTT
V gene: TRBV25-1; J gene: TRBJ2-7; clone size: NA; D gene: NA; CDR3 protein: CASSANDIYEQYF; CDR3 DNA: TGTGCCAGCAGTGCGAACGACATCTACGAGCAGTACTTC
V gene: TRBV6-5; J gene: TRBJ1-4; clone size: few; D gene: NA; CDR3 protein: CASSYGGGSNEKLFF; CDR3 DNA: TGTGCCAGCAGTTATGGTGGCGGATCTAATGAAAAACTGTTTTTT
V gene: TRBV7-9; J gene: TRBJ2-2; clone size: few; D gene: TRBD1; CDR3 protein: CATQGREQGANTGELFF; CDR3 DNA: TGTGCCACCCAGGGGCGTGAACAGGGGGCGAACACCGGGGAGCTGTTTTTT
V gene: TRBV11-2; J gene: TRBJ2-6; clone size: NA; D gene: NA; CDR3 protein: CASTSTSGANVLTF; CDR3 DNA: TGTGCCAGCACCAGTACCTCTGGGGCCAACGTCCTGACTTTC
V gene: TRBV24-1; J gene: TRBJ1-1; clone size: NA; D gene: NA; CDR3 protein: CATRATTSTEAFF; CDR3 DNA: TGTGCCACCAGGGCGACGACTTCCACTGAAGCTTTCTTT
V gene: TRBV6-4; J gene: TRBJ2-3; clone size: few; D gene: TRBD2; CDR3 protein: CASSDPGGGGECTDTQYF; CDR3 DNA: TGTGCCAGCAGTGACCCTGGCGGCGGGGGTGAGTGCACAGATACGCAGTATTTT
V gene: TRBV7-9; J gene: TRBJ1-6; clone size: NA; D gene: NA; CDR3 protein: CASSLFGGGISPLHF; CDR3 DNA: TGTGCCAGCAGCTTATTTGGAGGGGGTATTTCACCCCTCCACTTT
V gene: TRBV25-1; J gene: TRBJ1-5; clone size: NA; D gene: NA; CDR3 protein: CASSGGSVQHF; CDR3 DNA: TGTGCCAGCAGTGGGGGGTCGGTCCAGCATTTT